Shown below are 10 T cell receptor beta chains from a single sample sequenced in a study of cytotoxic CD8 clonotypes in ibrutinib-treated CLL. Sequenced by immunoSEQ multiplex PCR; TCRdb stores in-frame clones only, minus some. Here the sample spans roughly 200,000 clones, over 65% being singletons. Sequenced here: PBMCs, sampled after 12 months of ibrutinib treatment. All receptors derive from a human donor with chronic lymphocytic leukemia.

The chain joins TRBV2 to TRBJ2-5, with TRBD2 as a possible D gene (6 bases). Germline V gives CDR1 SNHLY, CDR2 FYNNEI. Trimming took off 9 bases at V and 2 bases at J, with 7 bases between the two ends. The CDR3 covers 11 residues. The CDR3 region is CARGLQETQYF. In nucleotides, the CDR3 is TGTGCCAGGGGACTTCAAGAGACCCAGTACTTC.

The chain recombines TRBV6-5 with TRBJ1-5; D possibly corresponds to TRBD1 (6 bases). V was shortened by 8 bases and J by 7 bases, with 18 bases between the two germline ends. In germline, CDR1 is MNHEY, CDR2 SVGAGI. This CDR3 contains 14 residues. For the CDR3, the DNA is TGTGCCAGCGGGAGGAGGGGGGGAATGCAGCCCCAGCATTTT. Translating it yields CASGRRGGMQPQHF.

The CDR3 protein is CASSFGGREQYF. In DNA form, the CDR3 reads TGTGCCAGCAGCTTTGGGGGCCGCGAGCAGTACTTC. The chain uses TRBV7-2 and TRBJ2-7; weak D call: TRBD1 (6 bases). This CDR3 spans 12 amino acids. The V end was cut by 3 bases, the J end by 6 bases, with 9 bases between. CDR1 SGHTA and CDR2 FQGNSA come from the germline V gene.

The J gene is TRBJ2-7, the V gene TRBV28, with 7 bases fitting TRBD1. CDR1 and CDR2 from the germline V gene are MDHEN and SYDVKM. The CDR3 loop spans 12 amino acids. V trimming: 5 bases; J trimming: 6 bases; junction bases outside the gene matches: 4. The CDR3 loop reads CASSPQGSEQYF. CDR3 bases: TGTGCCAGCAGTCCACAGGGGAGCGAGCAGTACTTC.

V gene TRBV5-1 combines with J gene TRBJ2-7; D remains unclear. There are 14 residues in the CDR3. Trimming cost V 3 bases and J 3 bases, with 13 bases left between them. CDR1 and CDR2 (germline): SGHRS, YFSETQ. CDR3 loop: CASSSTRPNYEQYF. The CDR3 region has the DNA TGCGCCAGCAGCTCAACCCGTCCGAACTACGAGCAGTACTTC. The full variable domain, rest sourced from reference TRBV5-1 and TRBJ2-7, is KAGVTQTPRYLIKTRGQQVTLSCSPISGHRSVSWYQQTPGQGLQFLFEYFSETQRNKGNFPGRFSGRQFSNSRSEMNVSTLELGDSALYLCASSSTRPNYEQYFGPGTRLTVT.

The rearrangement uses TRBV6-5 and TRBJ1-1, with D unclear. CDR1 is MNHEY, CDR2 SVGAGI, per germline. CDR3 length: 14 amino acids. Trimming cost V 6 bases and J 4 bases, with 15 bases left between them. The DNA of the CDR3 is TGTGCCAGCAGACCCCCGATGGGGATCACTGAAGCTTTCTTT. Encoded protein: CASRPPMGITEAFF.

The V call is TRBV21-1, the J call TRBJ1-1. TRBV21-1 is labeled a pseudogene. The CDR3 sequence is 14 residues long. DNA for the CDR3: TGTGCCAGCAGCAACACCGGGTCGGGCACTGAAGCTTTCTTT. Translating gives CASSNTGSGTEAFF.

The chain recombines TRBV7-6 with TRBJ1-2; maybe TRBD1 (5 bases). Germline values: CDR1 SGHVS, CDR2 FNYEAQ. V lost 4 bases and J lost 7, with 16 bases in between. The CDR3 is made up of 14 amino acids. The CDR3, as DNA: TGTGCCAGCAGCTCCGAGCTCGGGGCGGCTGGCTACACCTTC. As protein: CASSSELGAAGYTF.

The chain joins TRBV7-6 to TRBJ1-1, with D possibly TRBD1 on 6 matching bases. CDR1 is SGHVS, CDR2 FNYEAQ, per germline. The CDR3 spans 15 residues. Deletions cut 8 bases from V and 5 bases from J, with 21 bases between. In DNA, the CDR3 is TGTGCCAGCGGAGGGACGGGGGCTCTTGGGACTGAAGCTTTCTTT. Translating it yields CASGGTGALGTEAFF.

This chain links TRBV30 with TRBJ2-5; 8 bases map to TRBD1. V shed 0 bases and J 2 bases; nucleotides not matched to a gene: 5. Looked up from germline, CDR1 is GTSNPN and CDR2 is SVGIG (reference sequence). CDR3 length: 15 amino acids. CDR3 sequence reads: CAWSVGTGRQETQYF. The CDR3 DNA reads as TGTGCCTGGAGTGTGGGGACAGGTCGTCAAGAGACCCAGTACTTC.